This entry lists 32 T cell receptor beta chains sequenced from one sample in a study of cytomegalovirus exposure and HLA in healthy donors. PCR used 60 Vbeta primers and 13 Jbeta primers. TCRdb keeps only in-frame clones here, not all; method: immunoSEQ multiplex PCR. Among roughly 130,000 clones listed, 70% to 75% were seen once. The specimen was PBMCs. Source of these receptors: a woman aged 40-49 years in good health and CMV-seropositive.

The chain has TRBV5-7 and TRBJ1-1, with 8 positions matching TRBD1. TRBV5-7 is given ORF status, its function remaining uncertain. The CDR3 runs 19 residues. The V gene end was trimmed by 5 bases and the J gene end by 3 bases; junction bases not matched to a gene: 21. CDR3 sequence: CASRTDREIGRVRDTEAFF. CDR3 bases: TGTGCCAGCAGAACGGACAGGGAGATCGGGAGAGTAAGGGACACTGAAGCTTTCTTT.

This chain uses TRBV27 with TRBJ2-1, with TRBD2 matching 8 bases. The V segment lost 7 bases and the J segment 0 bases; nucleotides outside the gene matches: 20. Germline values: CDR1 MNHEY, CDR2 SMNVEV (reference sequence). CDR3 size: 20 residues. The CDR3 reads CASTQNEGLFGGASYNEQFF. CDR3 sequence (DNA): TGTGCCAGCACTCAAAACGAGGGGCTCTTCGGGGGGGCCTCCTACAATGAGCAGTTCTTC.

This clone was detected once. The chain is built from TRBV9 and TRBJ2-5, with TRBD2 as a possible D gene (6 bases). The tail of the sequence fits TRBJ2-7 better, so the J call may be wrong. Germline loops: CDR1 SGDLS, CDR2 YYNGEE. The CDR3 has 13 residues. DNA of the CDR3: TGTGCCAGCAGCCGGAGGGGACTTACCGAGCAGTACTTC. The encoded protein is CASSRRGLTEQYF.

Only a few counts were recorded for this clone. The CDR3 here is CASSPHRDGTQYF. CDR3 nucleotide sequence: TGTGCCAGCAGCCCCCACAGGGATGGGACCCAGTACTTC. V is TRBV9 and J is TRBJ2-5, with D possibly being TRBD1 (6 bases). The CDR3 spans 13 residues. Germline CDR1 is SGDLS and CDR2 is YYNGEE. V gave up 4 bases and J gave up 7 bases, with 14 bases separating them.

This rearrangement joins TRBV5-8 to TRBJ2-1, with 14 nucleotides matching TRBD2. The CDR3 sequence is 18 residues long. Looked up from germline, CDR1 is SGHTS and CDR2 is YDEGEE. V lost 3 bases to trimming and J lost 4 bases; unmatched junction nucleotides: 9. CDR3 loop: CASSYGTSGRSTYNEQFF. For the CDR3, the DNA is TGTGCCAGCAGCTACGGGACTAGCGGGAGATCAACTTACAATGAGCAGTTCTTC.

This clone was seen only a few times. The rearrangement links TRBV18 to TRBJ2-7; weak D call: TRBD2 (6 bases). This CDR3 has 17 amino acids. CDR1 and CDR2 from the germline V gene are KGHSH and LQKENI. The V end lost 5 bases, the J end lost 3 bases, and 23 bases lay between the germline ends. The CDR3 protein is CASSRMLGEASNYEQYF. The CDR3 nucleotides read TGTGCCAGCTCAAGGATGTTAGGGGAGGCCTCAAACTACGAGCAGTACTTC.

This clone was seen a single time. The chain joins TRBV5-4 to TRBJ2-3; 9 bases are a match to TRBD2. The CDR3 runs 16 residues. The trim removed 4 bases at V and 1 base at J, leaving 7 bases unmatched. From germline, CDR1 is SGHNT and CDR2 YYREEE (reference sequence). The CDR3 DNA reads TGTGCCAGCAGCGAGCTGACTAGCGGAGGCACAGATACGCAGTATTTT. Its protein is CASSELTSGGTDTQYF.

CDR3 coding DNA: TGTGCCAGCAGCCCCCCTCCCGGGACTAGCGGGGAGAGTGAGCAGTTCTTC. Translation gives CASSPPPGTSGESEQFF. The chain is built from TRBV21-1 and TRBJ2-1; TRBD2 reflects the table's D call only, with no check against the DNA. TRBV21-1 is deemed a pseudogene. The CDR3 totals 17 residues.

V usage is TRBV9 and J usage is TRBJ1-2, with 10 bases matching TRBD1. From germline, CDR1 is SGDLS and CDR2 YYNGEE. The J segment lost 6 bases and the V segment lost 3 bases, leaving 8 bases of the junction unmatched. CDR3 length equals 15 residues. The CDR3 loop reads CASSAVTGGRDGYTF. The CDR3 region has the DNA TGTGCCAGCAGCGCCGTGACAGGGGGCAGGGATGGCTACACCTTC. Combining the CDR3 with reference TRBV9 and TRBJ1-2 gives the whole variable domain DSGVTQTPKHLITATGQRVTLRCSPRSGDLSVYWYQQSLDQGLQFLIQYYNGEERAKGNILERFSAQQFPDLHSELNLSSLELGDSALYFCASSAVTGGRDGYTFGSGTRLTVV.

As for this clone: The sample contains more than one DNA sequence encoding this CDR3. The V and J genes are TRBV5-1 and TRBJ1-1, with 10 bases lining up with TRBD1. In germline, CDR1 is SGHRS, CDR2 YFSETQ. The CDR3 has 15 amino acids. The V and J ends lost 4 bases and 2 bases, in that order; junction bases with no gene match: 5. The CDR3 sequence: CASSLRTGGNTEAFF. In DNA form, the CDR3 reads TGCGCCAGCAGCCTCCGGACAGGGGGAAACACTGAAGCTTTCTTT.

The chain combines TRBV7-2 with TRBJ2-5; TRBD2 matches 8 bases. The J call may be incorrect, as the DNA end agrees better with TRBJ2-7. The CDR3 totals 17 residues. CDR1 and CDR2 from the germline V gene are SGHTA and FQGNSA. In DNA, the CDR3 is TGTGCCAGCAGCCGGATTGGGACTAGAGGGACCTCCTACGAGCAGTACTTC. It translates to CASSRIGTRGTSYEQYF.

J is TRBJ2-3 and V is TRBV6-1; 7 positions agree with TRBD2. V lost 3 bases, J lost 10 bases, and 13 bases stayed unmatched. Germline V gene sequence: CDR1 MNHNS, CDR2 SASEGT. The CDR3 is 15 residues long. This CDR3 is CASSDGGRGPGSQYF. CDR3 bases: TGTGCCAGCAGTGACGGGGGGAGGGGTCCTGGTTCGCAGTATTTT.

The table lists this clone with a few counts. The V and J genes are TRBV5-5 and TRBJ1-2, with no clear D. V was trimmed by 4 bases and J by 0 bases, leaving 10 bases between them. The V gene's germline CDR1 is SGHKS and CDR2 YYEKEE (reference sequence). The length of the CDR3 is 14 residues. The CDR3 is CASSLDGTNYGYTF. CDR3 in DNA: TGTGCCAGCAGCCTAGACGGAACTAACTATGGCTACACCTTC.

The chain combines TRBV28 with TRBJ1-3; 7 nucleotides align to TRBD1. Germline CDR1 reads MDHEN; CDR2 reads SYDVKM. After removal of 4 bases from V and 3 bases from J, the junction contained 6 bases not matched to a gene. The CDR3 is made up of 15 amino acids. The CDR3 loop reads CASSSAGTDGNTIYF. The DNA of the CDR3 is TGTGCCAGCAGTTCCGCCGGGACAGATGGAAACACCATATATTTT.

This chain connects TRBV28 to TRBJ1-2; TRBD1 agrees at 8 bases. Germline V lookup: CDR1 MDHEN, CDR2 SYDVKM. This CDR3 has 15 amino acids. With 6 bases clipped from V and 4 bases from J, the junction kept 10 bases outside the gene matches. The CDR3 nucleotides are TGTGCCAGCAGATCCGGGACAGGAATTTTCTATGGCTACACCTTC. Translation gives CASRSGTGIFYGYTF.

V and J are TRBV6-4 and TRBJ1-1; the D gene is possibly TRBD1 (6 bases). Deletions cut 11 bases from V and 1 base from J, with 14 bases between. The CDR3 is 13 amino acids. Germline V CDR1 and CDR2: MRHNA, SNTAGT. The DNA for the CDR3 is TGTGCCCTCCCGGGACAACAGAACACTGAAGCTTTCTTT. Its protein product is CALPGQQNTEAFF.

The chain links TRBV7-9 to TRBJ2-1; 11 bases match TRBD2. V shed 6 bases and J 0 bases; nucleotides not matched to a gene: 13. The length of the CDR3 is 19 residues. CDR1 and CDR2 from the germline V gene are SEHNR and FQNEAQ (reference sequence). CDR3 loop: CASRDPEGLADNSYNEQFF. The CDR3 nucleotides read TGTGCCAGCAGAGACCCCGAGGGACTAGCGGATAACTCCTACAATGAGCAGTTCTTC.

The chain combines TRBV7-2 with TRBJ2-1, with 11 nucleotides matching TRBD2. The V gene end was trimmed by 4 bases and the J gene end by 5 bases; junction bases not matched to a gene: 10. The CDR3 has 17 residues. Germline CDR1 is SGHTA and CDR2 is FQGNSA. CDR3 DNA: TGTGCCAGCAGCTCGACCAGATTAGCGGGGGGGGACAATGAGCAGTTCTTC. This sequence encodes CASSSTRLAGGDNEQFF.

The chain has TRBV7-2 and TRBJ1-5, with 9 bases identical to TRBD1. The CDR3 has 14 amino acids. V shed 3 bases, J shed 5 bases, and the junction held 2 bases outside the gene matches. Germline CDR1 reads SGHTA; CDR2 reads FQGNSA. The CDR3 coding sequence is TGTGCCAGCAGCTTCCGACAGGGGGATCAGCCCCAGCATTTT. Translating gives CASSFRQGDQPQHF.

This chain uses TRBV20-1 with TRBJ2-2, with 7 bases aligning to TRBD2. This CDR3 comprises 11 residues. Unmatched junction bases numbered 2, after V lost 5 bases and J lost 8 bases. Germline V gene sequence: CDR1 DFQATT, CDR2 SNEGSKA (reference sequence). The CDR3 nucleotides read TGCAGTGCTTCGGGGGGTGGGGAGCTGTTTTTT. Translation: CSASGGGELFF.

DNA of the CDR3: TGCAGCGGGGGACAGGACTATGGCTACACCTTC. Its translation: CSGGQDYGYTF. The V gene is TRBV29-1, the J gene TRBJ1-2; TRBD1 matches at 8 bases. The germline gives CDR1 SQVTM, CDR2 ANQGSEA. The V segment lost 7 bases and the J segment 3 bases; nucleotides outside the gene matches: 1. This CDR3 has 11 amino acids. The complete variable domain, with remaining parts taken from reference TRBV29-1 and TRBJ1-2, reads SAVISQKPSRDICQRGTSLTIQCQVDSQVTMMFWYRQQPGQSLTLIATANQGSEATYESGFVIDKFPISRPNLTFSTLTVSNMSPEDSSIYLCSGGQDYGYTFGSGTRLTVV.

The CDR3 DNA follows: TGCGCCAGCAGCCAAGAAGGGGCAGCCGACCACTACGAGCAGTACTTC. This sequence encodes CASSQEGAADHYEQYF. V gene TRBV4-1 combines with J gene TRBJ2-7; tentative D call: TRBD1 (5 bases). The CDR3 totals 16 residues. Trimming pared 0 bases from V and 3 bases from J, leaving 15 bases between. Looked up from germline, CDR1 is MGHRA and CDR2 is YSYEKL.

This clone was detected only once. The gene calls are TRBV5-4 and TRBJ2-2; tentatively, D is TRBD1 (6 bases). Trimming took 0 bases from V and 1 from J, leaving 16 bases between them. The CDR3 sequence is 18 residues long. Looked up from germline, CDR1 is SGHNT and CDR2 is YYREEE (reference sequence). CDR3 sequence: CASSLGGHLRGNTGELFF. The CDR3 nucleotides are TGTGCCAGCAGCTTGGGGGGACACCTTAGGGGGAACACCGGGGAGCTGTTTTTT.

The chain links TRBV5-1 to TRBJ2-1; 7 nucleotides line up with TRBD2. The V and J ends lost 0 bases and 3 bases, in that order; junction bases with no gene match: 3. CDR1 and CDR2 (germline): SGHRS, YFSETQ. The CDR3 runs to 15 residues. The CDR3 DNA follows: TGCGCCAGCAGCTTGGTACTAGCGAGCTACAATGAGCAGTTCTTC. Translating gives CASSLVLASYNEQFF.

The V and J genes are TRBV6-1 and TRBJ1-2; 7 bases are shared with TRBD1. Germline V lookup: CDR1 MNHNS, CDR2 SASEGT. The V gene end was trimmed by 4 bases and the J gene end by 0 bases; junction bases not matched to a gene: 5. The CDR3 runs to 15 residues. This CDR3 is CASSVGDRANYGYTF. The CDR3 DNA reads TGTGCCAGCAGTGTCGGGGACAGAGCTAACTATGGCTACACCTTC.

This clone was seen only a few times. This chain connects TRBV7-9 to TRBJ2-7, with 12 positions matching TRBD2. Trimming took 5 bases from V and 2 from J; bases not matched to a gene: 7. CDR1 is SEHNR and CDR2 is FQNEAQ in the germline V gene (reference sequence). This CDR3 has 16 amino acids. CDR3 DNA sequence: TGTGCCAGCAGCCGGGACCGGACTAGCGGGACCTACGAGCAGTACTTC. Translation gives CASSRDRTSGTYEQYF.

This clone was observed a few times. The chain couples TRBV28 to TRBJ1-5; TRBD1 might be the D (6 bases). Trimming stripped 3 bases from V and 0 bases from J, with 24 bases between. CDR3 length equals 20 residues. Germline values: CDR1 MDHEN, CDR2 SYDVKM. The chain's CDR3 is CASSFSGGGGGGYSNQPQHF. The DNA for the CDR3 is TGTGCCAGCAGTTTCAGTGGGGGGGGCGGAGGGGGATATAGCAATCAGCCCCAGCATTTT.

The J gene is TRBJ1-5, the V gene TRBV2, with 9 positions matching TRBD1. Germline CDR1 reads SNHLY; CDR2 reads FYNNEI. The V and J ends lost 4 bases and 6 bases, in that order; junction bases with no gene match: 10. The CDR3 loop spans 16 amino acids. The CDR3 region is CASSVPGQGGRQPQHF. In DNA form, the CDR3 reads TGTGCCAGCAGTGTACCGGGACAGGGAGGGCGTCAGCCCCAGCATTTT.

The sample holds a few counts of this clone. The chain has TRBV6-1 and TRBJ2-7; the match to TRBD1 covers 7 bases. J was trimmed by 7 bases and V by 6 bases; bases with no gene match: 12. The germline gives CDR1 MNHNS, CDR2 SASEGT. This CDR3 is built from 14 residues. CDR3 sequence (DNA): TGTGCCAGCAGAGCCTCAGGGGGATACCAAGAGCAGTACTTC. Translating it yields CASRASGGYQEQYF.

The rearrangement uses TRBV7-9 and TRBJ2-7; 10 bases map to TRBD2. Germline V gene sequence: CDR1 SEHNR, CDR2 FQNEAQ (reference sequence). There are 14 residues in the CDR3. J lost 9 bases, V lost 0 bases, and 5 bases had no gene match. The CDR3 protein is CASSLAQASGGQYF. In nucleotides, the CDR3 is TGTGCCAGCAGCTTAGCGCAGGCTAGCGGGGGGCAGTACTTC. Full variable domain (missing parts from reference TRBV7-9 and TRBJ2-7): DTGVSQNPRHKITKRGQNVTFRCDPISEHNRLYWYRQTLGQGPEFLTYFQNEAQLEKSRLLSDRFSAERPKGSFSTLEIQRTEQGDSAMYLCASSLAQASGGQYFGPGTRLTVT.

V and J are TRBV27 and TRBJ1-6; 11 positions agree with TRBD1. Germline V gives CDR1 MNHEY, CDR2 SMNVEV (reference sequence). Unmatched junction bases numbered 14, after V lost 6 bases and J lost 13 bases. This CDR3 comprises 16 residues. The CDR3 DNA sequence: TGTGCCAGCAGATACTACCCCGGGACAGGGGGTTTTCCCCTCCACTTT. It yields the protein CASRYYPGTGGFPLHF.

V gene TRBV2 combines with J gene TRBJ2-7; maybe TRBD2 (5 bases). CDR1 is SNHLY, CDR2 FYNNEI, per germline. The CDR3 sequence is 11 residues long. Trimming took 5 bases from V and 9 from J, leaving 11 bases between them. The CDR3 loop is CASSPQAGQYF. DNA of the CDR3: TGTGCCAGCAGTCCCCAGGCGGGGCAGTACTTC.